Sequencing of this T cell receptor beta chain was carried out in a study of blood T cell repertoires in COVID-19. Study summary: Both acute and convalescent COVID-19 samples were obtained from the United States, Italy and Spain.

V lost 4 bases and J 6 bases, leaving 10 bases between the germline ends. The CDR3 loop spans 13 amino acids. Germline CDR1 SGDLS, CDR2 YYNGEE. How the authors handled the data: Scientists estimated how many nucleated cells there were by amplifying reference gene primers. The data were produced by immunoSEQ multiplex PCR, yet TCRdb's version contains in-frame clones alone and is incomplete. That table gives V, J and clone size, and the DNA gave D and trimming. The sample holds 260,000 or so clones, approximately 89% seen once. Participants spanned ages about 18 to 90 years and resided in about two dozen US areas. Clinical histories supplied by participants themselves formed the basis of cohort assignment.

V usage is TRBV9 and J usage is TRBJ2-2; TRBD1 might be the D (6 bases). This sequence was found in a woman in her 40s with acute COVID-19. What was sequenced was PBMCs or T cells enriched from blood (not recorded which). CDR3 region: CASSIEGAGELFF. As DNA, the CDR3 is TGTGCCAGCAGCATCGAGGGGGCCGGGGAGCTGTTTTTT.